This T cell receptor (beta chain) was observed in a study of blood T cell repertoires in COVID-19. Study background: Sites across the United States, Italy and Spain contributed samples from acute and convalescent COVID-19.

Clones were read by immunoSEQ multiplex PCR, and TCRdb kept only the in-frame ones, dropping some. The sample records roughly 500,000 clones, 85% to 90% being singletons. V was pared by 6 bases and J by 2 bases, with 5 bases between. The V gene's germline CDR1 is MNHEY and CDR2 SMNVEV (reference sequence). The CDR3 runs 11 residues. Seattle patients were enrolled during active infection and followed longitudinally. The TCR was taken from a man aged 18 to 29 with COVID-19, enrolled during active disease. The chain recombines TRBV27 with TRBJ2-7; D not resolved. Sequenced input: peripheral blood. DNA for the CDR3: TGTGCCAGCAGCCTTCCCTACGAGCAGTACTTC. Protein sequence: CASSLPYEQYF.